The present T cell receptor beta chain was sequenced within a study of cytomegalovirus exposure and HLA in healthy donors. Germline V gives CDR1 MDHEN, CDR2 SYDVKM. CDR3 length: 14 residues. V trimming: 8 bases; J trimming: 3 bases; junction bases outside the gene matches: 9. On this clone itself: What it binds is unknown.

It was with 60 Vbeta and 13 Jbeta primers that the PCR ran. Repertoires were generated with immunoSEQ multiplex PCR, while TCRdb's copy carries only in-frame clones and drops some. The table shows 100,000 to 150,000 clones, with over 65% occurring only once. Whole-study findings and limits: Analysis was carried out at a later point, and it linked a missense DCLRE1C variant to TCR beta V- and J-gene trimming.

The V call is TRBV28, the J call TRBJ2-7; 8 bases fit TRBD2. Sample: PBMCs. The sequence came from a man between 35 and 55 years old in good health and CMV-seronegative. In DNA form, the CDR3 reads TGTGCCAGCGGCTTGAGCGGGAGCCACTACGAGCAGTACTTC. The encoded protein is CASGLSGSHYEQYF.